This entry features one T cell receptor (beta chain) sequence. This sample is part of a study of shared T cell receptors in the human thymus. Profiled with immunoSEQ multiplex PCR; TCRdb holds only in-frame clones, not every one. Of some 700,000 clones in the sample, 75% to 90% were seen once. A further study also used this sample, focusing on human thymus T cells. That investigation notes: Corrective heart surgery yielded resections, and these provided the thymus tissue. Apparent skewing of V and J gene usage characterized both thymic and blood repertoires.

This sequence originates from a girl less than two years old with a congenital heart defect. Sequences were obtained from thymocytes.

CDR3 coding DNA: TGTGCCAGCAGTCTTCCTTTTAGATTGCGGGGCTACACCTTC. Amino acid sequence: CASSLPFRLRGYTF. V is TRBV7-9 and J is TRBJ1-2, with no clear D. The CDR3 is 14 residues long. Looked up from germline, CDR1 is SEHNR and CDR2 is FQNEAQ (reference sequence). Trimming cost V 6 bases and J 8 bases, with 19 bases left between them.